The 19 T cell receptor beta chains presented below share a single source sample, sequenced in a study of beta chain features in type 1 diabetes. Notes on the study in general: Among all four CD4+ subsets, Type 1 diabetes patients had TCRB CDR3s that were moderately but significantly shorter.

Of the isolated RNA, all was reverse transcribed, and so the sequenced material was expressed TCRB transcripts. Generated by immunoSEQ multiplex PCR, the TCRdb table keeps only in-frame clones and is missing some. This sample has hundreds of thousands of clones; more than 13% occur once, and the top ten carry less than 0.04%. These receptors have no known antigen. Sequenced sample: naive CD4+ T cells from blood. The receptors here all came from a man younger than 30 with type 1 diabetes.

The table lists this clone with a few counts. V and J are TRBV7-9 and TRBJ2-1; the D gene could be TRBD1 or TRBD2 (5 bases each). The CDR3 length is 16 residues. V was cut by 3 bases and J by 4 bases, with 16 bases left in between. Per the germline V gene, CDR1 is SEHNR and CDR2 is FQNEAQ (reference sequence). CDR3 loop: CASSFSSGPNYNEQFF. The CDR3 coding sequence is TGTGCCAGCAGCTTCAGCTCGGGGCCAAATTACAATGAGCAGTTCTTC.

The chain recombines TRBV2 with TRBJ2-3; D is uncertain. The V gene lost 2 bases and the J gene lost 4 bases, with 7 bases spanning the gap. Per the germline V gene, CDR1 is SNHLY and CDR2 is FYNNEI. The length of the CDR3 is 13 residues. CDR3: CASSERMADTQYF. As DNA, the CDR3 is TGTGCCAGCAGTGAAAGGATGGCAGATACGCAGTATTTT.

The rearrangement links TRBV5-1 to TRBJ1-1; D is possibly TRBD1 (5 bases). Germline V gives CDR1 SGHRS, CDR2 YFSETQ. The CDR3 covers 14 residues. The ends were cut back, 6 bases at V and 4 bases at J, with 16 bases in the middle. The CDR3 sequence is CASTRGAAFTEAFF. CDR3 DNA sequence: TGCGCCAGCACGCGGGGCGCGGCTTTCACTGAAGCTTTCTTT. The whole variable domain, remainder taken from reference TRBV5-1 and TRBJ1-1, is KAGVTQTPRYLIKTRGQQVTLSCSPISGHRSVSWYQQTPGQGLQFLFEYFSETQRNKGNFPGRFSGRQFSNSRSEMNVSTLELGDSALYLCASTRGAAFTEAFFGQGTRLTVV.

This clone was seen only a few times. The chain has TRBV6-5 and TRBJ2-5; possibly TRBD1 or TRBD2 for D (5 bases each). Germline loops: CDR1 MNHEY, CDR2 SVGAGI. The CDR3 sequence is 13 residues long. V was pared by 1 base and J by 5 bases, with 8 bases between. The CDR3 DNA reads TGTGCCAGCAGTTACTTTGGGGACGAGACCCAGTACTTC. The encoded protein is CASSYFGDETQYF.

This clone has a handful of counts. Distinct nucleotide sequences in the sample also encode this CDR3. The chain uses TRBV7-9 and TRBJ2-5; D is possibly TRBD2 (6 bases). This CDR3 is 13 amino acids long. The germline V gene encodes CDR1 SEHNR and CDR2 FQNEAQ (reference sequence). Trimming removed 0 bases at V and 4 bases at J, with 6 bases between. CDR3 sequence: CASSLAGGETQYF. CDR3 coding DNA: TGTGCCAGCAGCTTAGCCGGGGGAGAGACCCAGTACTTC.

CDR3 DNA sequence: TGTGCCAGCCGAGACTTAGCGGGAGCCACAGATACGCAGTATTTT. It encodes CASRDLAGATDTQYF. The rearrangement joins TRBV2 to TRBJ2-3; TRBD2 agrees at 9 bases. Germline V gives CDR1 SNHLY, CDR2 FYNNEI. V shed 8 bases, J shed 2 bases, and the junction held 8 bases outside the gene matches. There are 15 residues in the CDR3.

This clone has only a few counts. The V gene is TRBV6-5, the J gene TRBJ2-1; unclear D gene. This CDR3 region has 13 residues. V lost 2 bases, J lost 7 bases, and 9 bases lay in between. CDR1 is MNHEY and CDR2 is SVGAGI in the germline V gene. DNA for the CDR3: TGTGCCAGCAGTTACGCCCGCGGTAATGAGCAGTTCTTC. It is translated as CASSYARGNEQFF.

This clone appeared a few times. The CDR3 sequence is CSLKKVRAYEQYF. CDR3 bases: TGCAGCCTTAAGAAGGTCCGGGCGTACGAGCAGTACTTC. The chain is built from TRBV29-1 and TRBJ2-7; no clear D. Germline V CDR1 and CDR2: SQVTM, ANQGSEA. The CDR3 covers 13 residues. V lost 8 bases, J lost 4 bases, and 18 bases lay in between.

This clone was seen more than once but under ten times. The chain carries TRBV11-2 and TRBJ2-7; the D call may be TRBD1 or TRBD2 (7 bases each). The V gene's germline CDR1 is SGHAT and CDR2 FQNNGV. The CDR3 spans 13 residues. Trimming shortened V by 6 bases and J by 5 bases, and 14 bases separated the two germline ends. The CDR3 DNA follows: TGTGCCAGCAGAGGGGAGGGGGCCCACGAGCAGTACTTC. Translating it yields CASRGEGAHEQYF.

In this sample, this clone turned up a few times. V gene TRBV4-1 combines with J gene TRBJ2-4, with a tentative D call TRBD1 (6 bases). The germline V gene has CDR1 MGHRA and CDR2 YSYEKL. Trimming removed 0 bases at V and 6 bases at J, with 15 bases between. The CDR3 is made up of 16 amino acids. The CDR3 DNA reads as TGCGCCAGCAGCCAAGATTGGACAGCCGTCGGAAACATTCAGTACTTC. Translation: CASSQDWTAVGNIQYF.

The table lists this clone with a few counts. The chain carries TRBV6-1 and TRBJ2-1; the D gene is possibly TRBD1 (5 bases). There are 15 residues in the CDR3. From germline, CDR1 is MNHNS and CDR2 SASEGT. V lost 5 bases to trimming and J lost 3 bases, with 14 bases between them. CDR3 residues: CASSRIQGYYNEQFF. The CDR3 nucleotides read TGTGCCAGCAGTCGCATCCAGGGATACTACAATGAGCAGTTCTTC.

This clone was detected a few times. J is TRBJ1-5 and V is TRBV7-2, with a possible D match to TRBD1 (5 bases). Germline CDR1 is SGHTA and CDR2 is FQGNSA. The V end lost 1 base, the J end lost 9 bases, and 22 bases lay between the germline ends. This CDR3 has 17 residues. Here the CDR3 DNA reads TGTGCCAGCAGCTTAGAATCACAGGCCGGAATCCAACGGCCCCAGCATTTT. Translation gives CASSLESQAGIQRPQHF.

The chain has TRBV30 and TRBJ2-7, with 10 nucleotides matching TRBD2. The V gene's germline CDR1 is GTSNPN and CDR2 SVGIG (reference sequence). V was clipped by 3 bases and J by 5 bases; unmatched bases: 13. There are 16 residues in the CDR3. As DNA, the CDR3 is TGTGCCTGGAGACGTGAGTGGCTAGCGGGAGCCGACGAGCAGTACTTC. Its protein is CAWRREWLAGADEQYF. The variable domain in full, with the rest retrieved from reference TRBV30 and TRBJ2-7, is SQTIHQWPATLVQPVGSPLSLECTVEGTSNPNLYWYRQAAGRGLQLLFYSVGIGQISSEVPQNLSASRPQDRQFILSSKKLLLSDSGFYLCAWRREWLAGADEQYFGPGTRLTVT.

This clone was counted a few times. The chain joins TRBV29-1 to TRBJ2-5; 9 positions match TRBD2. The CDR3 is 15 residues long. Germline CDR1 is SQVTM and CDR2 is ANQGSEA. V lost 8 bases to trimming and J lost 5 bases; unmatched junction nucleotides: 15. The CDR3 nucleotides read TGCAGCCTTGGGGGTAGCGGGGGAAACGAGGAGACCCAGTACTTC. Amino acid sequence: CSLGGSGGNEETQYF.

A note on this clone: A junction end diverges from the germline sequence, so it may reflect a read error. In the same sample, other DNA sequences code for this CDR3. The chain joins TRBV30 to TRBJ1-2; D is undetermined. The CDR3 consists of 17 residues. Germline-derived CDR1 and CDR2 are GTSNPN and SVGIG (reference sequence). Here the CDR3 reads CAWRQTSGSASRYGYTF. In nucleotides, the CDR3 is TGCGCCTGGAGGCAAACATCGGGGAGTGCCTCCAGATATGGCTACACCTTC.

This clone was detected only a few times. V gene TRBV18 combines with J gene TRBJ2-7; 11 nucleotides agree with TRBD1. This CDR3 comprises 14 residues. The junction had 5 bases not matched to a gene; V was cut back by 5 bases and J by 5 bases. Germline values: CDR1 KGHSH, CDR2 LQKENI. The DNA of the CDR3 is TGTGCCAGCTCAGGACAGGGGGCTCTCGACGAGCAGTACTTC. Amino acids: CASSGQGALDEQYF.

The chain couples TRBV5-6 to TRBJ2-1, with D perhaps TRBD2 (6 bases). CDR1 and CDR2 from the germline V gene are SGHDT and YYEEEE. The CDR3 is made up of 16 amino acids. V dropped 2 bases and J dropped 0 bases, with 12 bases sitting between them. In DNA form, the CDR3 reads TGTGCCAGCAGCTTTACGGGACTCTACTCCTACAATGAGCAGTTCTTC. This sequence encodes CASSFTGLYSYNEQFF.

The chain carries TRBV9 and TRBJ2-2; D gene ambiguous. The V end was cut by 3 bases, the J end by 8 bases, with 8 bases between. The CDR3 is 12 amino acids. CDR1 SGDLS and CDR2 YYNGEE come from the germline V gene. The CDR3: CASSAYVGELFF. The CDR3, as DNA: TGTGCCAGCAGCGCTTATGTGGGGGAGCTGTTTTTT.

V gene TRBV4-3 combines with J gene TRBJ1-1, with 10 bases identical to TRBD1. The junction had 1 base not matched to a gene; V was cut back by 0 bases and J by 3 bases. This CDR3 contains 15 residues. Germline loops: CDR1 LGHNA, CDR2 YSLEER. CDR3 in amino acids: CASSQEGQGYTEAFF. As DNA, the CDR3 is TGCGCCAGCAGCCAAGAGGGACAGGGGTACACTGAAGCTTTCTTT.